This TCR beta chain appears in the sequencing data of a study of T cells in Graves' hyperthyroidism and ophthalmopathy. At the level of the study: The authors collected peripheral blood at initial diagnosis, before any treatment.

Uncontrolled infections, other autoimmune diseases, pregnancy or lactation led to exclusion of patients. Amplification yielded TCR beta CDR3 regions, with RNA transcripts as the source. The HTBI primer set was used in a first-round RT-PCR of the TCR CDR3. A single record per CDR3 protein comes from TCRdb applying MiXCR to the multiplex PCR reads. This sample has some 350,000 distinct CDR3 sequences, with roughly 19% found just once. The sample comprised blood. The sequence was obtained from a young woman with Graves' hyperthyroidism.

Written as DNA, the CDR3 is TGCAGTGCTAGAGAACAGGAGGACTATGGCTACACCTTC. Encoded protein: CSAREQEDYGYTF. V gene TRBV20-1 combines with J gene TRBJ1-2; possibly TRBD1 for D (5 bases). CDR1 and CDR2 (germline): DFQATT, SNEGSKA (reference sequence). Trimming shortened V by 0 bases and J by 3 bases, and 8 bases separated the two germline ends. The CDR3 covers 13 residues.